This T cell receptor beta chain came from a study of blood T cell repertoires in COVID-19. As for the study in general: The United States, Italy and Spain were the sources of the acute and convalescent COVID-19 samples. Sources were T cells, B-cell-depleted T cells, or PBMCs; the material itself was cDNA or gDNA.

Original processing methods: Estimates of nucleated cell counts were drawn from the amplification of reference gene primers. The repertoire was sequenced with immunoSEQ multiplex PCR; TCRdb's copy has only in-frame clones and lacks some. V and J calls and clone size follow that table, whereas D and trimming were derived from the DNA. This sample has some 150,000 clones; 80% to 90% occur once, and the top ten carry 38%. Germline lookup yields CDR1 MNHEY and CDR2 SVGEGT. This CDR3 spans 15 amino acids. Trimming stripped 5 bases from V and 6 bases from J, with 16 bases between. This sequence was found in a human donor in a cohort sampled during active COVID-19. Sequencing input: peripheral blood. V and J are TRBV6-2 or TRBV6-3 and TRBJ2-2, with a possible D match to TRBD1 (6 bases). The CDR3 region has the DNA TGTGCCAGCAGTCAGGGGTTATATTTTCCCGGGGAGCTGTTTTTT. It yields the protein CASSQGLYFPGELFF.